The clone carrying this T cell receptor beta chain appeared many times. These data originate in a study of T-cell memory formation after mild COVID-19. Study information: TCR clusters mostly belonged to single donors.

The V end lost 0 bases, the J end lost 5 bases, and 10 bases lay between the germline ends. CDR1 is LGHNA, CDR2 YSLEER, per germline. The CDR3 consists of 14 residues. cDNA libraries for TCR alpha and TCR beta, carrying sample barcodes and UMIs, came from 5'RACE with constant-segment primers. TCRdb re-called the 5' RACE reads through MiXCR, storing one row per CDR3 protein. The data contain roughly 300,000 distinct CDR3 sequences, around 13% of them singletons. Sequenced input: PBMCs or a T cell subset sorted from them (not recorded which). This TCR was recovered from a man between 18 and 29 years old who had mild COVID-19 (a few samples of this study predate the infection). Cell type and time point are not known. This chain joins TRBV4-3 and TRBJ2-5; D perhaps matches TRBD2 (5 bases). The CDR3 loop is CASSQDRDRETQYF. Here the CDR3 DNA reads TGCGCCAGCAGCCAAGATCGGGATAGGGAGACCCAGTACTTC.